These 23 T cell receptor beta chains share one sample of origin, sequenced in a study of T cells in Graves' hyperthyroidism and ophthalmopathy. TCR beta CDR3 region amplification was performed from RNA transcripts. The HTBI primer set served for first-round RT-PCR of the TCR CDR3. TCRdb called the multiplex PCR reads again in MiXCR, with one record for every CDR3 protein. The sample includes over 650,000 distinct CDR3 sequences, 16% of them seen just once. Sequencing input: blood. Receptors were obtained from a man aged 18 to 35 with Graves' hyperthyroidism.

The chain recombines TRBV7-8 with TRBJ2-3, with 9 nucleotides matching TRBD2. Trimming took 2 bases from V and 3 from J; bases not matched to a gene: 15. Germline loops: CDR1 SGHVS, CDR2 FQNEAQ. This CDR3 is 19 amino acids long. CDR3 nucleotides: TGTGCCAGCAGCTTATTTACCTTCCAAGGGGCGGGAGGGACAGATACGCAGTATTTT. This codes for CASSLFTFQGAGGTDTQYF.

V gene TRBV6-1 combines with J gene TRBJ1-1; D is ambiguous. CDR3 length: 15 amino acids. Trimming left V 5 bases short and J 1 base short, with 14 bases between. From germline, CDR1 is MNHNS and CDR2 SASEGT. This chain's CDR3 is CASSSMTMGNTEAFF. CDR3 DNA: TGTGCCAGCAGTTCCATGACAATGGGGAACACTGAAGCTTTCTTT.

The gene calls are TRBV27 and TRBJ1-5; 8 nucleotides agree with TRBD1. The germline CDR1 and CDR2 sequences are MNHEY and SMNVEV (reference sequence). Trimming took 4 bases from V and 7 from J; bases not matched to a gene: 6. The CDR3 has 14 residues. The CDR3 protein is CASSWDRLGQPQHF. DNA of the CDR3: TGTGCCAGCAGTTGGGACAGGCTAGGACAGCCCCAGCATTTT.

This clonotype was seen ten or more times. CDR3 DNA: TGCAGCGTTGGTACAGGGGGCTCCTACGAGCAGTACTTC. This sequence encodes CSVGTGGSYEQYF. The chain combines TRBV29-1 with TRBJ2-7; 8 bases line up with TRBD1. V gave up 4 bases and J gave up 0 bases; unmatched junction bases: 2. Germline loops: CDR1 SQVTM, CDR2 ANQGSEA. The CDR3 length is 13 residues.

CDR3 coding DNA: TGTGCCAGCAGTTCCGGGGGGGATAACACCGGGGAGCTGTTTTTT. This codes for CASSSGGDNTGELFF. The chain employs TRBV6-2 or TRBV6-3 and TRBJ2-2, with 8 bases that match TRBD2. Germline CDR1 reads MNHEY; CDR2 reads SVGEGT. The CDR3 has 15 amino acids. The V segment lost 4 bases and the J segment 2 bases; nucleotides outside the gene matches: 3.

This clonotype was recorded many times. In nucleotides, the CDR3 is TGTGCCAGCAGCTTAGAGGGTCTAGCGGGAGGGTGGCACTACGAGCAGTACTTC. Translated: CASSLEGLAGGWHYEQYF. The chain has TRBV11-2 and TRBJ2-7; 12 bases match TRBD2. The junction had 9 bases not matched to a gene; V was cut back by 0 bases and J by 3 bases. The CDR3 is made up of 18 amino acids. Germline CDR1 and CDR2: SGHAT and FQNNGV.

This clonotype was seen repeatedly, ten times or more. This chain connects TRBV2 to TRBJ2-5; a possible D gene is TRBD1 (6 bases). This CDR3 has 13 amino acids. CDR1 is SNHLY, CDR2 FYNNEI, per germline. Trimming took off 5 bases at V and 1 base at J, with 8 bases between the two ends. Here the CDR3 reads CASSRGSQETQYF. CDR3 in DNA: TGTGCCAGCAGTAGGGGGAGCCAAGAGACCCAGTACTTC.

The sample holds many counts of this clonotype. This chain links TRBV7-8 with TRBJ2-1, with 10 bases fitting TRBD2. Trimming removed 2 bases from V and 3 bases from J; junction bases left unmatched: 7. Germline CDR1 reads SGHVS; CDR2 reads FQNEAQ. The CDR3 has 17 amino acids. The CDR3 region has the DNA TGTGCCAGCAGCTTATTTAGCGGGGGGCCCATCTACAATGAGCAGTTCTTC. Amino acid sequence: CASSLFSGGPIYNEQFF.

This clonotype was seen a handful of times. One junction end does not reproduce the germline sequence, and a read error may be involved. Written as DNA, the CDR3 is TGTGCCACCAGCAGATTCGGGGGGACATCCTACTCGAACGCTGAAGCTTTCTTT. Protein sequence: CATSRFGGTSYSNAEAFF. The V call is TRBV15, the J call TRBJ1-1; tentative D call: TRBD1 (6 bases). The CDR3 has 18 amino acids. CDR1 is LNHNV, CDR2 YYDKDF, per germline (reference sequence).

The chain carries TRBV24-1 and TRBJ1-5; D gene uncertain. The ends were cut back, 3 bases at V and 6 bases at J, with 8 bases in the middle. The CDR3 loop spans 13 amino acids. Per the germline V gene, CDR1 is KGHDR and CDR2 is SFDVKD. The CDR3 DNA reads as TGTGCCACCAGTGATGCCGGTCTTCAGCCCCAGCATTTT. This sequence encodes CATSDAGLQPQHF.

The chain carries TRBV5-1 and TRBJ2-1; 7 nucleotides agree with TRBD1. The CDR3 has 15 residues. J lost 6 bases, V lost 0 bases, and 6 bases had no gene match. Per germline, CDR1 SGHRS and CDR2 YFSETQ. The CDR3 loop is CASSLGDREINEQFF. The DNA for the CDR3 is TGCGCCAGCAGCTTGGGAGACAGGGAAATCAATGAGCAGTTCTTC.

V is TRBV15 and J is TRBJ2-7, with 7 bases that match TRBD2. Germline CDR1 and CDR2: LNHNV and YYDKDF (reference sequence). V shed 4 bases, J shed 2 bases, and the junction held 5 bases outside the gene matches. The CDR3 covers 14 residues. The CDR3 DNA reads TGTGCCACCAGCATGGGGGGAGGGCCCTACGAGCAGTACTTC. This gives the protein CATSMGGGPYEQYF.

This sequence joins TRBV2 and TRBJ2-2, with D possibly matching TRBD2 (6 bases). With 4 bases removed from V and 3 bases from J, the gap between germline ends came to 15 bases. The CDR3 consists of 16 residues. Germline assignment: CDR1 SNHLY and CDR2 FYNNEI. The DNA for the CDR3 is TGTGCCAGCAGTGGGGGTAGCGGAGGTGACACCGGGGAGCTGTTTTTT. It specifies CASSGGSGGDTGELFF.

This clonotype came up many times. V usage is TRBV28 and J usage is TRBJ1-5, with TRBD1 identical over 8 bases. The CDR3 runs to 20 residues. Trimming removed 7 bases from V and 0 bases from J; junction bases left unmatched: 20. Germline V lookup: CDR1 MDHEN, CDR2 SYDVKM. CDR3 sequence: CASMITGRGQVIYSNQPQHF. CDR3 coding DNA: TGTGCCAGCATGATCACGGGCAGGGGGCAGGTCATTTATAGCAATCAGCCCCAGCATTTT.

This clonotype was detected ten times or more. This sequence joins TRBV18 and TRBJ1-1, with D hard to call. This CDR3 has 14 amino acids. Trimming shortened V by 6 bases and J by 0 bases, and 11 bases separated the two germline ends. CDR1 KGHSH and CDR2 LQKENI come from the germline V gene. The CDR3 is CASSRGRLNTEAFF. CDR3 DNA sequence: TGTGCCAGCTCCCGCGGACGATTGAACACTGAAGCTTTCTTT.

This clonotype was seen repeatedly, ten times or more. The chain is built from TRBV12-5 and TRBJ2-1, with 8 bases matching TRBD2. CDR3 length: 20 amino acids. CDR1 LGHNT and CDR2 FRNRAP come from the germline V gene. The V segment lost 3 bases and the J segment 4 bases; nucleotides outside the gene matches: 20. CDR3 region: CASGFLLSPFRTSLYNEQFF. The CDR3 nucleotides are TGTGCTAGTGGTTTCCTCTTAAGCCCTTTTCGGACTAGCCTGTACAATGAGCAGTTCTTC.

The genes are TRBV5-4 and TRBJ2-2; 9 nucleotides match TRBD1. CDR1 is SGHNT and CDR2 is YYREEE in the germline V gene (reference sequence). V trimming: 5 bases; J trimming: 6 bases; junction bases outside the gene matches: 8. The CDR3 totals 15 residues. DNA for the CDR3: TGTGCCAGCAGTGCGGGACAGGGTAGGGCCGGGGAGCTGTTTTTT. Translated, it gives CASSAGQGRAGELFF. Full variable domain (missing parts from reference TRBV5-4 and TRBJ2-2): ETGVTQSPTHLIKTRGQQVTLRCSSQSGHNTVSWYQQALGQGPQFIFQYYREEENGRGNFPPRFSGLQFPNYSSELNVNALELDDSALYLCASSAGQGRAGELFFGEGSRLTVL.

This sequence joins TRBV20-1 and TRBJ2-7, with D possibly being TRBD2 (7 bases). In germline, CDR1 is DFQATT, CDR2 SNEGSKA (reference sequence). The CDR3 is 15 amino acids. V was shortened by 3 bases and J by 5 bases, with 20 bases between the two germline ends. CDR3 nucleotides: TGCAGTGCTAGGACCCCCCGGGGGGCGGGAGACGAGCAGTACTTC. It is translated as CSARTPRGAGDEQYF.

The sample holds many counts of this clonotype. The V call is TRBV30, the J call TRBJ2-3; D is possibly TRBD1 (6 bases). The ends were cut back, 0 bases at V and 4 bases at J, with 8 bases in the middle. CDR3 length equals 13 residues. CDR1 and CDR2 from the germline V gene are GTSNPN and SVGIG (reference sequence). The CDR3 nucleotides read TGTGCCTGGAGTGTTACAGGGCCAGATACGCAGTATTTT. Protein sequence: CAWSVTGPDTQYF.

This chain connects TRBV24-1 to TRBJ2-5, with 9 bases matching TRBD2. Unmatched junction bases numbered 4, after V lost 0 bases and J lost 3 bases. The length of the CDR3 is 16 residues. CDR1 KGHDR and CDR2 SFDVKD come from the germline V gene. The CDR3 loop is CATSDLAREGKETQYF. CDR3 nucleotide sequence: TGTGCCACCAGTGATTTGGCGCGGGAGGGCAAAGAGACCCAGTACTTC.

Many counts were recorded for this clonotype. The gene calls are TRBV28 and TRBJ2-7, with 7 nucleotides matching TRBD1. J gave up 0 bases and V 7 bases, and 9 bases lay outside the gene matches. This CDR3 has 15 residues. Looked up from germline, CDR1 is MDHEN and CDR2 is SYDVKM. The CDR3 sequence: CASNLYGTASYEQYF. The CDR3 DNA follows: TGTGCCAGCAACCTTTATGGGACAGCCTCCTACGAGCAGTACTTC.

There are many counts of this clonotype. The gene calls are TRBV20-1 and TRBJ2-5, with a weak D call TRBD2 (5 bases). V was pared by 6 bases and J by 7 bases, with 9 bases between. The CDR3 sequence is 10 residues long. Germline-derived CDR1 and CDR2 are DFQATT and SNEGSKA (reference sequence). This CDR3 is CSAPEGTQYF. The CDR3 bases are TGCAGTGCCCCTGAGGGGACCCAGTACTTC.

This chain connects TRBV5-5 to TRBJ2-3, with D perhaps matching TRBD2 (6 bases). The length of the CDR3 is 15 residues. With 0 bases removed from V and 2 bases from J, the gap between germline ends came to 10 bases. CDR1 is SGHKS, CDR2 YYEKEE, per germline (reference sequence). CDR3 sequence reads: CASSLVGGFTDTQYF. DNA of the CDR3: TGTGCCAGCAGCTTGGTTGGAGGGTTCACAGATACGCAGTATTTT.